This T cell receptor (beta chain) is from a study of neurological immune-mediated disorders. Worth noting for this clonotype: This CDR3 fails to terminate in the conserved phenylalanine or tryptophan, so it likely reflects a read error.

TCRdb analysed the 5' RACE reads with MiXCR anew, one entry per CDR3 protein. This sample has roughly 80,000 distinct CDR3 sequences; about a tenth occur once, and the top ten carry around 2%. Germline CDR1 SGHKS, CDR2 YYEKEE (reference sequence). V was clipped by 4 bases and J by 3 bases, with 17 bases between them. This CDR3 has 15 residues. The TCR comes from a man aged 35 to 55 in good health. The specimen was PBMCs. V gene TRBV5-5 combines with J gene TRBJ2-7, with TRBD2 as a possible D gene (6 bases). CDR3 protein: CASSPFGGCIYEQYS. Written as DNA, the CDR3 is TGTGCCAGCAGCCCCTTTGGGGGGTGCATCTACGAGCAGTACTCT.